What follows is one T cell receptor (beta chain) and its context. TCRdb's copy holds only in-frame clones and misses some; the assay was immunoSEQ multiplex PCR. The table lists some 200,000 clones, about 85% of them singletons, with 2% to 2.5% in the top ten. The V gene end was trimmed by 4 bases and the J gene end by 8 bases; junction bases not matched to a gene: 7. The germline CDR1 and CDR2 sequences are KGHDR and SFDVKD. CDR3 length: 14 residues. The data belong to a study of blood T cell repertoires in COVID-19. The sample consisted of PBMCs or T cells enriched from blood (not recorded which). The TCR sequence derives from a woman in her 30s who had recovered from COVID-19. The chain combines TRBV24-1 with TRBJ1-2, with 9 bases aligning to TRBD1. The CDR3 DNA reads as TGTGCCACCAGTGACTCGGACAGGGGAAAGGGCTACACCTTC. This sequence encodes CATSDSDRGKGYTF.